In its sample, the clone carrying this TCR beta chain was seen many times. The data are from a study of T cells in Graves' hyperthyroidism and ophthalmopathy. The investigators amplified TCR beta CDR3 regions from RNA transcripts. Using the HTBI primer set, a first-round RT-PCR was run on the TCR CDR3. Each CDR3 protein gets one entry after TCRdb re-called the multiplex PCR reads with MiXCR. The profile shows hundreds of thousands of distinct CDR3 sequences, 35% to 45% of them singletons. V was trimmed by 3 bases and J by 12 bases, leaving 14 bases between them. The CDR3 contains 13 residues. Sequencing used blood. The V and J genes are TRBV12-3 or TRBV12-4 and TRBJ1-4; weak D call: TRBD1 (5 bases). This receptor was obtained from a man between 18 and 35 years old with Graves' hyperthyroidism. CDR3 region: CASSLRSGGELFF. The CDR3 nucleotides read TGTGCCAGCAGTTTGCGATCTGGGGGGGAACTGTTTTTT.